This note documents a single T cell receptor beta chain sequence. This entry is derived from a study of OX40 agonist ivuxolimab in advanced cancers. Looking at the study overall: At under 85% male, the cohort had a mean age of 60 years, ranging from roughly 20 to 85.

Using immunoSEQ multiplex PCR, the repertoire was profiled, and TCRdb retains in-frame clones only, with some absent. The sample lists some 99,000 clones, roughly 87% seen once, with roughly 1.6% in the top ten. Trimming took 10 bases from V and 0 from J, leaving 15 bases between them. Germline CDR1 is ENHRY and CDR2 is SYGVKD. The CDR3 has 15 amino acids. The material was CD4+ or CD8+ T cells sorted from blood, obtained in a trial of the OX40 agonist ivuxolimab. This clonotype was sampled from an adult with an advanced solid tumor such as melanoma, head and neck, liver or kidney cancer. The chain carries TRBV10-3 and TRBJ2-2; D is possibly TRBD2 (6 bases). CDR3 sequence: CATPVADANTGELFF. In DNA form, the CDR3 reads TGTGCCACCCCTGTAGCGGACGCGAACACCGGGGAGCTGTTTTTT.